This TCR beta chain was recovered during a study of early T cells in non-severe SARS-CoV-2 infection. There are a few counts of this clonotype. Individual cDNA molecules were tagged with unique molecular identifiers. TCRdb fed the 5' RACE reads into MiXCR, producing one record per CDR3 protein. The sample records under 50,000 distinct CDR3 sequences, around 5.6% being singletons. Trimming removed 4 bases at V and 7 bases at J, with 20 bases between. The CDR3 contains 17 residues. Germline V gene lookup returns CDR1 LGHDT and CDR2 YNNKEL (reference sequence). The TCR was taken from an adult who was a healthcare worker with PCR-confirmed SARS-CoV-2 infection or an uninfected control (not recorded which). Sequences were obtained from whole blood. The chain joins TRBV3-1 to TRBJ1-6; D is unresolved. This chain's CDR3 is CASSLTRVGVWNSPLHF. The CDR3 region has the DNA TGTGCCAGCAGCCTCACCAGAGTCGGGGTCTGGAATTCACCCCTCCACTTT.